This TCR beta chain was sequenced during a study of response to subunit inactivated influenza vaccine. In regard to this clonotype: Its antigen is unknown.

Study-wide results and limits: The authors offered the suggestion that each seasonal influenza vaccination recruits few new T cells.

Germline CDR1 LGHNA, CDR2 YNFKEQ. CDR3 length equals 20 residues. V shed 0 bases, J shed 0 bases, and the junction held 9 bases outside the gene matches. TCRdb used MiXCR to reprocess the RT-PCR reads, holding one entry per CDR3 protein. The sample lists roughly 160,000 distinct CDR3 sequences; about 11% were seen once. The chain couples TRBV4-2 to TRBJ1-3; 12 nucleotides align to TRBD1. The TCR was taken from a man aged 45 to 65 who received an inactivated influenza vaccine. The source was non-naive T cells sorted from PBMCs, collected roughly 48 days after vaccination. CDR3 coding DNA: TGTGCCAGCAGCCAAGATCCGGGGACAGGGGGCCAACGCTCTGGAAACACCATATATTTT. It is translated as CASSQDPGTGGQRSGNTIYF.